The 21 T cell receptor beta chains listed next were all sequenced from one sample in a study of post-analysis software for immune sequencing data (dated by TCRdb to the mid-2010s). For these receptors, no antigen is known. The method behind the library was PCR. Sequencer: Illumina HiSeq 2500. To reduce PCR and sequencing biases, unique molecular identifiers were incorporated into the TCR beta cDNA libraries. The raw public data were reprocessed by TCRdb itself: fastp quality trimming at Q25, MiXCR clonotype calling, in-frame beta chains only. Rows are unified per CDR3 protein, each entry keeping the most common DNA and genes. Counted in this sample were roughly 670,000 distinct CDR3 sequences; about 60% of them appeared once. The ten largest clones take up around 11% of the sample. General findings and caveats noted by the study authors: Patients showed significantly higher frequencies than controls for about five TRBV segments, among them TRBV5-6, TRBV5-1 and TRBV20-1.

Source material: blood. These receptor sequences come from a girl aged 2 to 10 with multiple sclerosis.

The chain uses TRBV29-1 and TRBJ1-2, with D possibly TRBD1 on 6 matching bases. This CDR3 comprises 13 residues. Trimming took 0 bases from V and 8 from J, leaving 13 bases between them. Per germline, CDR1 SQVTM and CDR2 ANQGSEA. As DNA, the CDR3 is TGCAGCGTTGAAGATCCGGGGGGCCCGGGCTACACCTTC. Translation gives CSVEDPGGPGYTF.

V gene TRBV20-1 combines with J gene TRBJ1-1; TRBD1 aligns across 8 bases. V lost 0 bases to trimming and J lost 11 bases; unmatched junction nucleotides: 8. CDR1 and CDR2 (germline): DFQATT, SNEGSKA (reference sequence). The CDR3 has 13 amino acids. In DNA, the CDR3 is TGCAGTGCTAGAGATGGCAGGGGGCTGTTCGCTTTCTTT. Amino acids: CSARDGRGLFAFF.

This clonotype was seen only a few times. V gene TRBV6-6 combines with J gene TRBJ2-1; 9 positions agree with TRBD2. The CDR3 length is 16 residues. V lost 5 bases to trimming and J lost 7 bases; unmatched junction nucleotides: 12. Germline lookup yields CDR1 MNHNY and CDR2 SVGAGI (reference sequence). The CDR3 reads CASSPQTSGNRNEQFF. The CDR3 DNA reads as TGTGCCAGCAGTCCCCAGACTAGCGGTAACCGAAATGAGCAGTTCTTC.

Concerning this clonotype: One end of the junction varies from germline; a read error may be responsible. The chain combines TRBV5-5 with TRBJ1-2; 8 bases are a match to TRBD1. Germline loops: CDR1 SGHKS, CDR2 YYEKEE (reference sequence). The CDR3 loop spans 15 amino acids. As DNA, the CDR3 is TGTGTCAGCAGCTCCCGGACAGGGATAGGGTATGGCTACACCTTC. This translates into CVSSSRTGIGYGYTF. Variable domain in full (rest from reference TRBV5-5 and TRBJ1-2): DAGVTQSPTHLIKTRGQQVTLRCSPISGHKSVSWYQQVLGQGPQFIFQYYEKEERGRGNFPDRFSARQFPNYSSELNVNALLLGDSALYLCVSSSRTGIGYGYTFGSGTRLTVV.

This chain connects TRBV20-1 to TRBJ2-7; D gene uncertain. Per germline, CDR1 DFQATT and CDR2 SNEGSKA (reference sequence). Between the trimmed V and J ends, which lost 3 bases and 2 bases, there was a span of 14 bases. The CDR3 runs to 14 residues. The CDR3 coding sequence is TGCAGTGCTAGTGGGCCGGGTAGGACCTACGAGCAGTACTTC. This gives the protein CSASGPGRTYEQYF.

J is TRBJ1-1 and V is TRBV29-1; 7 positions agree with TRBD1. The CDR3 is 13 amino acids. The trim removed 6 bases at V and 0 bases at J, leaving 4 bases unmatched. Germline CDR1 and CDR2: SQVTM and ANQGSEA. The CDR3 loop reads CSVNRGMNTEAFF. The CDR3, as DNA: TGCAGCGTCAACAGGGGCATGAACACTGAAGCTTTCTTT.

The table lists this clonotype with a count of one. This rearrangement joins TRBV29-1 to TRBJ1-2; 8 bases map to TRBD1. This CDR3 is 11 amino acids long. Looked up from germline, CDR1 is SQVTM and CDR2 is ANQGSEA. J lost 11 bases, V lost 7 bases, and 9 bases had no gene match. CDR3 loop: CSGTQGALYTF. As DNA, the CDR3 is TGCAGCGGGACTCAGGGGGCTCTTTACACCTTC.

The table lists this clonotype with a few counts. V gene TRBV6-5 combines with J gene TRBJ1-5, with D hard to call. Per germline, CDR1 MNHEY and CDR2 SVGAGI. This CDR3 region has 14 residues. Trimming shortened V by 8 bases and J by 0 bases, and 11 bases separated the two germline ends. In DNA, the CDR3 is TGTGCCAGCGGCATCGGGCTTAGCAATCAGCCCCAGCATTTT. It translates to CASGIGLSNQPQHF.

The genes are TRBV7-9 and TRBJ2-3, with 10 bases identical to TRBD2. The CDR3 spans 15 residues. V lost 6 bases, J lost 8 bases, and 11 bases stayed unmatched. Germline V gene sequence: CDR1 SEHNR, CDR2 FQNEAQ (reference sequence). CDR3 nucleotides: TGTGCCAGCAGACCGAGACTAGCGGGCACCGCTACGCAGTATTTT. Translating gives CASRPRLAGTATQYF.

The chain carries TRBV20-1 and TRBJ2-1; no clear D. Germline loops: CDR1 DFQATT, CDR2 SNEGSKA (reference sequence). The CDR3 totals 15 residues. The V and J ends lost 0 bases and 1 base respectively, with 10 bases between them. The CDR3 DNA follows: TGCAGTGCTAGAGAAATAGAGTTATCCTACAATGAGCAGTTCTTC. Amino acid sequence: CSAREIELSYNEQFF.

The chain joins TRBV5-1 to TRBJ1-1, with 9 bases matching TRBD1. CDR1 and CDR2 (germline): SGHRS, YFSETQ. The trim removed 4 bases at V and 1 base at J, leaving 8 bases unmatched. This CDR3 comprises 16 residues. This chain's CDR3 is CASSDDRGTGNTEAFF. DNA for the CDR3: TGCGCCAGCAGCGATGACAGGGGGACCGGGAACACTGAAGCTTTCTTT.

This chain connects TRBV3-1 to TRBJ1-2; D is unclear. The CDR3 is 12 residues long. Trimming pared 8 bases from V and 7 bases from J, leaving 14 bases between. Germline CDR1 is LGHDT and CDR2 is YNNKEL (reference sequence). The CDR3 loop reads CASEGRDGGYTF. As DNA, the CDR3 is TGTGCCAGCGAAGGGAGGGATGGTGGCTACACCTTC.

The chain combines TRBV28 with TRBJ2-7; possibly TRBD1 for D (5 bases). The germline gives CDR1 MDHEN, CDR2 SYDVKM. This CDR3 region has 14 residues. V lost 6 bases and J lost 9, with 21 bases in between. For the CDR3, the DNA is TGTGCCAGCAGCTTCCGCAGGGCTCGGGTAGTGCAGTACTTC. Protein product: CASSFRRARVVQYF.

The chain recombines TRBV10-3 with TRBJ2-7; 9 bases agree with TRBD1. V lost 0 bases, J lost 5 bases, and 8 bases stayed unmatched. Looked up from germline, CDR1 is ENHRY and CDR2 is SYGVKD. CDR3 length equals 16 residues. Here the CDR3 DNA reads TGTGCCATCAGTGAGTCCGCCGGGACAGGGAGAGACGAGCAGTACTTC. It codes for CAISESAGTGRDEQYF.

V and J are TRBV5-5 and TRBJ2-7; TRBD1 agrees at 7 bases. The junction had 6 bases not matched to a gene; V was cut back by 4 bases and J by 5 bases. Germline V gives CDR1 SGHKS, CDR2 YYEKEE (reference sequence). The CDR3 totals 13 residues. Here the CDR3 DNA reads TGTGCCAGCAGCCGCTCACAGGGGAACGAGCAGTACTTC. It encodes CASSRSQGNEQYF.

The chain employs TRBV7-2 and TRBJ1-2; TRBD1 agrees at 8 bases. Germline V gene sequence: CDR1 SGHTA, CDR2 FQGNSA. This CDR3 spans 14 amino acids. The trim removed 1 base at V and 7 bases at J, leaving 5 bases unmatched. The CDR3 DNA sequence: TGTGCCAGCAGCTTAGAACAGGGGGGACTTGGCTACACCTTC. Translated: CASSLEQGGLGYTF.

This chain's CDR3 is CASSLAVGTGGWNTEAFF. The DNA for the CDR3 is TGTGCCAGCAGCTTAGCCGTGGGGACAGGGGGATGGAACACTGAAGCTTTCTTT. The rearrangement joins TRBV7-9 to TRBJ1-1; 11 bases map to TRBD1. This CDR3 is built from 18 residues. The J segment lost 1 base and the V segment lost 0 bases, leaving 7 bases of the junction unmatched. Germline assignment: CDR1 SEHNR and CDR2 FQNEAQ (reference sequence). The full variable domain, its missing parts supplied by reference TRBV7-9 and TRBJ1-1, is DTGVSQNPRHKITKRGQNVTFRCDPISEHNRLYWYRQTLGQGPEFLTYFQNEAQLEKSRLLSDRFSAERPKGSFSTLEIQRTEQGDSAMYLCASSLAVGTGGWNTEAFFGQGTRLTVV.

This clonotype was seen only a few times. This chain uses TRBV20-1 with TRBJ2-3; D may be TRBD2 (5 bases). The CDR3 is 15 amino acids. V was shortened by 5 bases and J by 5 bases, with 20 bases between the two germline ends. The germline CDR1 and CDR2 sequences are DFQATT and SNEGSKA (reference sequence). The CDR3 DNA reads as TGCAGTGCTCCCGGACTCCCCGGTAGGGAAGATACGCAGTATTTT. This gives the protein CSAPGLPGREDTQYF.

This chain links TRBV5-1 with TRBJ2-5; 8 bases agree with TRBD1. The J call is uncertain, as TRBJ2-7 better fits the DNA end. This CDR3 comprises 15 residues. Germline CDR1 reads SGHRS; CDR2 reads YFSETQ. CDR3 in DNA: TGCGCCAGCAGCCCAGGGGACAGGATAGCCTACGAGCAGTACTTC. Translation: CASSPGDRIAYEQYF.

The gene calls are TRBV28 and TRBJ2-3, with 9 bases that match TRBD2. V lost 7 bases and J lost 4; bases outside the gene matches: 12. The CDR3 totals 16 residues. Germline V gene sequence: CDR1 MDHEN, CDR2 SYDVKM. This chain's CDR3 is CASTTNSGSNPDTQYF. The CDR3 DNA is TGTGCCAGCACCACGAATAGCGGGAGTAACCCAGATACGCAGTATTTT. Full variable domain (missing parts from reference TRBV28 and TRBJ2-3): DVKVTQSSRYLVKRTGEKVFLECVQDMDHENMFWYRQDPGLGLRLIYFSYDVKMKEKGDIPEGYSVSREKKERFSLILESASTNQTSMYLCASTTNSGSNPDTQYFGPGTRLTVL.

The V gene is TRBV7-6, the J gene TRBJ1-6; TRBD1 is a possible D gene (5 bases). The CDR3 consists of 15 residues. The germline V gene encodes CDR1 SGHVS and CDR2 FNYEAQ. V lost 1 base and J 9 bases, leaving 13 bases between the germline ends. Written as DNA, the CDR3 is TGTGCCAGCAGCTTAGAAGGGGCAGGGAGTTCACCCCTCCACTTT. Protein product: CASSLEGAGSSPLHF.